The next 19 T cell receptor beta chains were all read from a single sample in a study of control samples from healthy donors and cancer patients. Here immunoSEQ multiplex PCR was the method, and the copy in TCRdb shows in-frame clones only, minus some. Altogether approximately 86,000 clones are present, more than 85% being singletons, with the ten largest covering over 1.3%. The sequencing input was blood. Receptors originate from a woman younger than 45 in good health.

This rearrangement joins TRBV28 to TRBJ2-6; TRBD1 matches 7 bases. The CDR3 extends over 18 amino acids. J lost 0 bases, V lost 6 bases, and 11 bases had no gene match. Germline CDR1 reads MDHEN; CDR2 reads SYDVKM. The CDR3 spells CASSPARQGPSGANVLTF. The CDR3, as DNA: TGTGCCAGCAGCCCCGCCCGACAGGGACCCTCTGGGGCCAACGTCCTGACTTTC.

The chain employs TRBV15 and TRBJ2-2, with unresolved D. CDR3 length: 13 residues. Trimming stripped 5 bases from V and 8 bases from J, with 12 bases between. Germline V lookup: CDR1 LNHNV, CDR2 YYDKDF (reference sequence). The CDR3 DNA is TGTGCCACCAGCGAGGTTTGGTCGGGGGAGCTGTTTTTT. Translation: CATSEVWSGELFF.

The chain combines TRBV2 with TRBJ2-7; D is ambiguous. CDR1 SNHLY and CDR2 FYNNEI come from the germline V gene. The V gene lost 4 bases and the J gene lost 3 bases, with 7 bases spanning the gap. This CDR3 comprises 12 residues. The CDR3 DNA is TGTGCCAGCAGTGTACGAGACTACGAGCAGTACTTC. Protein product: CASSVRDYEQYF.

The chain links TRBV7-3 to TRBJ2-1; D is possibly TRBD2 (6 bases). The CDR3 is made up of 13 amino acids. Trimming pared 4 bases from V and 3 bases from J, leaving 7 bases between. The germline CDR1 and CDR2 sequences are SGHTA and FQGTGA. DNA of the CDR3: TGTGCCAGCAGCTCCGGGGGCTACAATGAGCAGTTCTTC. This gives the protein CASSSGGYNEQFF.

The rearrangement links TRBV5-1 to TRBJ2-1; D is ambiguous. CDR3 length: 21 residues. Trimming shortened V by 4 bases and J by 3 bases, and 32 bases separated the two germline ends. Germline V CDR1 and CDR2: SGHRS, YFSETQ. CDR3 sequence reads: CASSTLRSVPSPGLNYNEQFF. Written as DNA, the CDR3 is TGCGCCAGCAGCACACTTCGCTCAGTACCAAGCCCTGGGCTAAACTACAATGAGCAGTTCTTC.

The chain combines TRBV4-1 with TRBJ1-1; D is unresolved. The germline gives CDR1 MGHRA, CDR2 YSYEKL. The CDR3 length is 16 residues. The ends were cut back, 0 bases at V and 0 bases at J, with 11 bases in the middle. CDR3 residues: CASSQEGHSMNTEAFF. CDR3 bases: TGCGCCAGCAGCCAAGAGGGCCATTCTATGAACACTGAAGCTTTCTTT.

The chain links TRBV9 to TRBJ1-2; a weak D match, TRBD1 (6 bases). Germline V gene lookup returns CDR1 SGDLS and CDR2 YYNGEE. Between the trimmed V and J ends, which lost 0 bases and 3 bases, there was a span of 15 bases. The CDR3 totals 16 residues. The CDR3 nucleotides are TGTGCCAGCAGCGTAGGGGGCGCAGGGGAGGACTATGGCTACACCTTC. This sequence encodes CASSVGGAGEDYGYTF.

This chain connects TRBV12-3 or TRBV12-4 to TRBJ2-7; TRBD1 or TRBD2 may be the D gene (5 bases each). The length of the CDR3 is 13 residues. The ends were cut back, 6 bases at V and 5 bases at J, with 14 bases in the middle. CDR3 residues: CASSFPGLNEQYF. The DNA of the CDR3 is TGTGCCAGCAGCTTCCCGGGGCTGAACGAGCAGTACTTC.

Written as DNA, the CDR3 is TGTGCCAGCTCACAAGATAACACTGAAGCTTTCTTT. Protein sequence: CASSQDNTEAFF. The rearrangement uses TRBV28 and TRBJ1-1; D not certain. The CDR3 is made up of 12 amino acids. The ends were cut back, 8 bases at V and 2 bases at J, with 9 bases in the middle. Germline CDR1 is MDHEN and CDR2 is SYDVKM.

CDR3 loop: CASSQVSRQAYEQYF. In DNA form, the CDR3 reads TGTGCCAGCAGCCAAGTTTCAAGACAAGCCTACGAGCAGTACTTC. The gene calls are TRBV4-2 and TRBJ2-7; D is ambiguous. The CDR3 contains 15 residues. Germline lookup yields CDR1 LGHNA and CDR2 YNFKEQ. Trimming stripped 1 base from V and 2 bases from J, with 12 bases between.

This rearrangement joins TRBV6-5 to TRBJ2-1, with D unresolved. The germline V gene has CDR1 MNHEY and CDR2 SVGAGI. The V end lost 6 bases, the J end lost 1 base, and 7 bases lay between the germline ends. This CDR3 has 13 amino acids. CDR3 in amino acids: CASRPASYNEQFF. CDR3 bases: TGTGCCAGCAGACCGGCGTCCTACAATGAGCAGTTCTTC.

The rearrangement links TRBV24-1 to TRBJ2-1; TRBD2 matches 11 bases. The V and J ends lost 4 bases and 4 bases, in that order; junction bases with no gene match: 8. The CDR3 runs to 17 residues. Germline assignment: CDR1 KGHDR and CDR2 SFDVKD. The CDR3 sequence: CATSEETGTSGYNEQFF. The CDR3 nucleotides are TGTGCCACCAGTGAGGAAACCGGGACTAGCGGATACAATGAGCAGTTCTTC.

The chain combines TRBV7-8 with TRBJ2-1; 16 bases align to TRBD2. The CDR3 totals 19 residues. Germline V lookup: CDR1 SGHVS, CDR2 FQNEAQ. V shed 4 bases, J shed 9 bases, and the junction held 15 bases outside the gene matches. The CDR3 loop is CASSSLKYGTSGRAGEQFF. In DNA form, the CDR3 reads TGTGCCAGCAGCTCTCTAAAATATGGGACTAGCGGGAGGGCCGGTGAGCAGTTCTTC.

A remark on this clone: The conserved final phenylalanine or tryptophan is absent from the CDR3, which likely points to a read error. No DNA is shown, since the ends of the CDR3 on it are uncertain; the CDR3 is the one TCRdb lists. The chain recombines TRBV15 with TRBJ1-1. Germline CDR1 reads LNHNV; CDR2 reads YYDKDF (reference sequence). The CDR3 spans 9 residues, counting both ends. This CDR3 reads CATSLLTVS.

J is TRBJ2-3 and V is TRBV10-3, with 9 bases that match TRBD2. Per germline, CDR1 ENHRY and CDR2 SYGVKD. The CDR3 totals 16 residues. The trim removed 0 bases at V and 2 bases at J, leaving 3 bases unmatched. Written as DNA, the CDR3 is TGTGCCATCAGTGAGTCTCCTAGCGGGGTCACAGATACGCAGTATTTT. Protein: CAISESPSGVTDTQYF.

The V gene is TRBV28, the J gene TRBJ1-4, with 10 bases that match TRBD1. The CDR3 loop spans 15 amino acids. V lost 5 bases and J lost 8; bases outside the gene matches: 8. Germline V gene lookup returns CDR1 MDHEN and CDR2 SYDVKM. The CDR3 region is CASSTTTGGREKLFF. The CDR3 nucleotides read TGTGCCAGCAGTACCACGACAGGGGGCCGGGAAAAACTGTTTTTT.

CDR3: CASSEGGFRGLAGGGRWVSYEQYF. The CDR3 DNA is TGTGCCAGCAGTGAAGGGGGTTTTCGGGGACTAGCGGGAGGAGGTAGGTGGGTATCTTATGAGCAGTACTTC. The chain is built from TRBV6-1 and TRBJ2-7, with TRBD2 matching 15 bases. This CDR3 is built from 24 residues. From germline, CDR1 is MNHNS and CDR2 SASEGT. The junction had 29 bases not matched to a gene; V was cut back by 1 base and J by 7 bases.

This rearrangement joins TRBV6-5 to TRBJ2-7; D gene uncertain. V dropped 0 bases and J dropped 5 bases, with 14 bases sitting between them. CDR1 is MNHEY, CDR2 SVGAGI, per germline. CDR3 length equals 15 residues. CDR3 bases: TGTGCCAGCAGTTACTCTTCCAACACCCGGCACGAGCAGTACTTC. This encodes CASSYSSNTRHEQYF.

This clone was detected only once. V and J are TRBV18 and TRBJ2-1, with TRBD1 matching 7 bases. The CDR3 is 14 residues long. V was pared by 6 bases and J by 5 bases, with 7 bases of the junction left unmatched. CDR1 is KGHSH and CDR2 is LQKENI in the germline V gene. CDR3 loop: CASSPGTANNEQFF. The CDR3 nucleotides are TGTGCCAGCTCCCCCGGGACAGCAAACAATGAGCAGTTCTTC.